This T cell receptor (beta chain) originates from a study of molecular identifiers for immune sequencing clone quantification. Whole-study results and caveats: Among effectors, clones above 20 RNA copies held over 97% of molecules; among naive cells, under 1%.

This clonotype was picked up a small number of times. Its antigen is still unknown. Sorted naive CD8 T cells were those defined as CD8+CD4-CCR7+CD45RA+. Bulk TCR library preparation followed previously described methods with listed TCR primers. MiXCR was run by TCRdb on the PCR reads, yielding one entry per CDR3 protein. Counted here are 300,000 to 350,000 distinct CDR3 sequences, about 21% occurring once; the ten biggest clones make up approximately 0.83%. CDR3 size: 14 residues. V lost 1 base to trimming and J lost 5 bases, with 12 bases between them. Germline V gives CDR1 LGHDT, CDR2 YNNKEL (reference sequence).

The gene calls are TRBV3-1 and TRBJ2-7, with D perhaps TRBD2 (7 bases). This clonotype originated in a human donor in good health. Some libraries in this study had Jurkat cell RNA spiked in. The specimen was naive CD8+ T cells from blood, with Jurkat cell RNA spiked in. Described subset: FACS-sorted CD8+CD4-CCR7+CD45RA+ naive T cells. The CDR3 DNA reads TGTGCCAGCAGCCAAGGGGGGGGCCAGGACGAGCAGTACTTC. Amino acids: CASSQGGGQDEQYF.